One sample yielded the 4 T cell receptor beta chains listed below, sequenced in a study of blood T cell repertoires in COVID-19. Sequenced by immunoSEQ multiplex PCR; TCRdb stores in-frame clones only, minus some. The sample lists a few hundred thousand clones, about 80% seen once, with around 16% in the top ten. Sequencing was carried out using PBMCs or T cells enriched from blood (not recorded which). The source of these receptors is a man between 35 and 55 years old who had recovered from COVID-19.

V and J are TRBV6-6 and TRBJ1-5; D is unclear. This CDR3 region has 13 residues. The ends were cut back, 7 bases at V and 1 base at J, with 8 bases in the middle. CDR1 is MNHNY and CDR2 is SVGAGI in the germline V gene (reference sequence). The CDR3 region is CASTWQSNQPQHF. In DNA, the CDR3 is TGTGCCAGCACCTGGCAGAGCAATCAGCCCCAGCATTTT.

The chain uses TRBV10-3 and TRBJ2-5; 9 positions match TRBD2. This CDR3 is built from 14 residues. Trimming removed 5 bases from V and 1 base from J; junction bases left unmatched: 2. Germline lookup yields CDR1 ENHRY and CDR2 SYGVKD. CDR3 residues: CAISKTSGQETQYF. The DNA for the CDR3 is TGTGCCATCAGTAAGACTAGCGGCCAAGAGACCCAGTACTTC.

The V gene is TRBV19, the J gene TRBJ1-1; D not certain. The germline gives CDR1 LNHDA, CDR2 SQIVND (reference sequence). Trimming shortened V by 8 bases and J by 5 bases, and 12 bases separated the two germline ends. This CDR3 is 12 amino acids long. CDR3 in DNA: TGTGCCAGTTATCGACCGGGGACTGAAGCTTTCTTT. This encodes CASYRPGTEAFF.

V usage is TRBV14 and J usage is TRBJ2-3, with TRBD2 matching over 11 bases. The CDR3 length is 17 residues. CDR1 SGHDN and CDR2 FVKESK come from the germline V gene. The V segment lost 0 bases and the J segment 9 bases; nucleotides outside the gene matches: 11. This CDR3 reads CASSQELDTSGSSTQYF. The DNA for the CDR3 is TGTGCCAGCAGCCAAGAGTTGGATACTAGCGGGAGTAGCACGCAGTATTTT. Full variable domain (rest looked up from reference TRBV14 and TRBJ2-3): EAGVTQFPSHSVIEKGQTVTLRCDPISGHDNLYWYRRVMGKEIKFLLHFVKESKQDESGMPNNRFLAERTGGTYSTLKVQPAELEDSGVYFCASSQELDTSGSSTQYFGPGTRLTVL.